A selection of T cell receptor beta chains follows, all from one sample in a study of T cells expressing NK-cell markers. TCRdb reprocessed the 5' RACE reads; each CDR3 protein has one entry and no DNA is given. The listing records almost 450,000 distinct CDR3 sequences. The sequencing sample was made of blood T cells: a sorted CD56 or NKG2C T cell subset, CD4+ or CD8+ T cells, or bulk PBMC T cells (not recorded which). The receptors stem from a woman between 18 and 70 years old in good health. Both conserved end residues are part of each CDR3. The order of the fields is CDR3 length, V gene, J gene, CDR3 protein.

CDR3 length: 13; V gene: TRBV29-1; J gene: TRBJ2-7; CDR3 protein: CSVEEGGLYEQYF
CDR3 length: 13; V gene: TRBV5-1; J gene: TRBJ1-5; CDR3 protein: CASSLGPEQPQHF
CDR3 length: 12; V gene: TRBV20-1; J gene: TRBJ2-2; CDR3 protein: CSARGSPGELFF
CDR3 length: 15; V gene: TRBV11-2; J gene: TRBJ2-7; CDR3 protein: CASSLARRDTYEQYF
CDR3 length: 14; V gene: TRBV7-2; J gene: TRBJ2-4; CDR3 protein: CASSLGVAGDIQYF
CDR3 length: 14; V gene: TRBV5-5; J gene: TRBJ1-1; CDR3 protein: CASSYAGGGTEAFF
CDR3 length: 14; V gene: TRBV5-1; J gene: TRBJ2-7; CDR3 protein: CASSTSGTNYEQYF
CDR3 length: 14; V gene: TRBV5-1; J gene: TRBJ1-1; CDR3 protein: CASSSTGVKTEAFF
CDR3 length: 16; V gene: TRBV20-1; J gene: TRBJ2-4; CDR3 protein: CSARTSGRAAKNIQYF
CDR3 length: 14; V gene: TRBV13; J gene: TRBJ1-2; CDR3 protein: CASSFKGGGYGYTF
CDR3 length: 15; V gene: TRBV6-2/TRBV6-3; J gene: TRBJ2-2; CDR3 protein: CASSYPTSEVGELFF
CDR3 length: 16; V gene: TRBV21-1; J gene: TRBJ2-5; CDR3 protein: CASSTLGGTNQETQYF
CDR3 length: 12; V gene: TRBV29-1; J gene: TRBJ2-7; CDR3 protein: CSVRGGSYEQYF
CDR3 length: 15; V gene: TRBV5-1; J gene: TRBJ1-3; CDR3 protein: CASSTGTVSGNTIYF
CDR3 length: 14; V gene: TRBV20-1; J gene: TRBJ2-1; CDR3 protein: CSARPSGLAREQFF
CDR3 length: 16; V gene: TRBV6-1; J gene: TRBJ1-3; CDR3 protein: CASSRGGQNSGNTIYF
CDR3 length: 12; V gene: TRBV29-1; J gene: TRBJ2-7; CDR3 protein: CSAQGAGYEQYF
CDR3 length: 15; V gene: TRBV4-3; J gene: TRBJ1-3; CDR3 protein: CASSLGGAGGNTIYF
CDR3 length: 14; V gene: TRBV7-2; J gene: TRBJ1-5; CDR3 protein: CASSQFYSNQPQHF
CDR3 length: 15; V gene: TRBV2; J gene: TRBJ2-2; CDR3 protein: CASGALAVNTGVLFF
CDR3 length: 17; V gene: TRBV3-1; J gene: TRBJ2-5; CDR3 protein: CASSQDFAGTAKETQYF
CDR3 length: 13; V gene: TRBV20-1; J gene: TRBJ2-7; CDR3 protein: CSAREWTSHEQYF
CDR3 length: 17; V gene: TRBV6-1; J gene: TRBJ2-1; CDR3 protein: CASSGLAGGPAGSEQFF
CDR3 length: 13; V gene: TRBV5-6; J gene: TRBJ1-4; CDR3 protein: CASSRGQGEKLFF
CDR3 length: 12; V gene: TRBV5-1; J gene: TRBJ1-4; CDR3 protein: CASRTQGEKLFF
CDR3 length: 14; V gene: TRBV12-3/TRBV12-4; J gene: TRBJ2-2; CDR3 protein: CASSPSEDTGELFF
CDR3 length: 16; V gene: TRBV20-1; J gene: TRBJ2-7; CDR3 protein: CSARDRTRSTDYEQYF
CDR3 length: 17; V gene: TRBV20-1; J gene: TRBJ1-5; CDR3 protein: CSARDGAGKGSNQPQHF
CDR3 length: 13; V gene: TRBV20-1; J gene: TRBJ1-6; CDR3 protein: CSASGLQGQPLHF
CDR3 length: 14; V gene: TRBV28; J gene: TRBJ1-1; CDR3 protein: CASSIQRGDRAAFF
CDR3 length: 13; V gene: TRBV20-1; J gene: TRBJ1-3; CDR3 protein: CSAARGSGNTIYF
CDR3 length: 14; V gene: TRBV24-1; J gene: TRBJ2-3; CDR3 protein: CATSEEDYTDTQYF
CDR3 length: 11; V gene: TRBV29-1; J gene: TRBJ2-1; CDR3 protein: CSVVLGGEQFF
CDR3 length: 13; V gene: TRBV30; J gene: TRBJ1-1; CDR3 protein: CAWSGQHYTEAFF
CDR3 length: 16; V gene: TRBV13; J gene: TRBJ2-1; CDR3 protein: CASSLRASGGFNEQFF
CDR3 length: 19; V gene: TRBV4-2; J gene: TRBJ2-7; CDR3 protein: CASSQDFGGTSGKDREQYF
CDR3 length: 16; V gene: TRBV25-1; J gene: TRBJ2-4; CDR3 protein: CASKSTSGRAKNIQYF
CDR3 length: 16; V gene: TRBV28; J gene: TRBJ2-2; CDR3 protein: CASSSREDVKTGELFF
CDR3 length: 13; V gene: TRBV11-2; J gene: TRBJ1-4; CDR3 protein: CASSLTVGEKLFF
CDR3 length: 13; V gene: TRBV20-1; J gene: TRBJ1-5; CDR3 protein: CSAGGQYNQPQHF
CDR3 length: 16; V gene: TRBV5-8; J gene: TRBJ2-2; CDR3 protein: CASSSSGGLNTGELFF
CDR3 length: 14; V gene: TRBV6-5; J gene: TRBJ2-5; CDR3 protein: CASSHRVAGETQYF
CDR3 length: 16; V gene: TRBV12-3/TRBV12-4; J gene: TRBJ2-3; CDR3 protein: CASSPGLAGFTDTQYF
CDR3 length: 16; V gene: TRBV7-8; J gene: TRBJ2-1; CDR3 protein: CASSLRPGGAYNEQFF
CDR3 length: 14; V gene: TRBV20-1; J gene: TRBJ2-1; CDR3 protein: CSARDGGGRGEQFF
CDR3 length: 15; V gene: TRBV20-1; J gene: TRBJ1-3; CDR3 protein: CSALGTLSSGNTIYF
CDR3 length: 15; V gene: TRBV7-9; J gene: TRBJ2-1; CDR3 protein: CASSSPGGTSFEQFF
CDR3 length: 15; V gene: TRBV4-3; J gene: TRBJ1-5; CDR3 protein: CASSQDRYSNQPQHF
CDR3 length: 14; V gene: TRBV7-7; J gene: TRBJ2-5; CDR3 protein: CASSFGDFEETQYF
CDR3 length: 16; V gene: TRBV10-3; J gene: TRBJ2-1; CDR3 protein: CAISESVKTGNNEQFF
CDR3 length: 13; V gene: TRBV6-2/TRBV6-3; J gene: TRBJ1-1; CDR3 protein: CASSYLKNTEAFF
CDR3 length: 13; V gene: TRBV5-4; J gene: TRBJ1-1; CDR3 protein: CASSHTLNTEAFF
CDR3 length: 15; V gene: TRBV12-3/TRBV12-4; J gene: TRBJ2-6; CDR3 protein: CASSVRISGANVLTF
CDR3 length: 13; V gene: TRBV27; J gene: TRBJ2-3; CDR3 protein: CASSASRLDTQYF
CDR3 length: 15; V gene: TRBV20-1; J gene: TRBJ2-2; CDR3 protein: CSARDDRGLTGELFF
CDR3 length: 14; V gene: TRBV5-6; J gene: TRBJ2-2; CDR3 protein: CASSLPGTIGELFF
CDR3 length: 18; V gene: TRBV19; J gene: TRBJ2-2; CDR3 protein: CASSSIRGGGPSTGELFF
CDR3 length: 17; V gene: TRBV20-1; J gene: TRBJ2-3; CDR3 protein: CSARGEREFVGADTQYF
CDR3 length: 13; V gene: TRBV6-2/TRBV6-3; J gene: TRBJ2-7; CDR3 protein: CAAAPTENHEQYF